This is a list of T cell receptor beta chains from one sample in a study of OX40 agonist ivuxolimab in advanced cancers. TCRdb's copy holds only in-frame clones and misses some; the assay was immunoSEQ multiplex PCR. This table has 68,000 or so clones, 86% appearing once. The sample in question was CD4+ or CD8+ T cells sorted from blood, obtained in a trial of the OX40 agonist ivuxolimab. Receptor source: an adult with an advanced solid tumor such as melanoma, head and neck, liver or kidney cancer. Each CDR3 is given with its conserved first and last residue. A D gene is named only where the DNA matches it firmly. Clone size, where shown, is once, few, many, or a class for clones that have expanded.

clone_size j_call d_call v_call cdr3_nt cdr3_aa
. TRBJ2-1 . TRBV7-8 TGTGCCAGCAGCTGGATGCGGGGTCACTCCTACAATGAGCAGTTCTTC CASSWMRGHSYNEQFF
. TRBJ1-5 TRBD1 TRBV19 TGTGCCAGTAGTGAGGGGGCCAGGAGGGGCGAGAAGCCCCAGCATTTT CASSEGARRGEKPQHF
. TRBJ2-3 . TRBV11-3 TGTGCCAGCAGCATTAGATTGGAAATGTCAGATACGCAGTATTTT CASSIRLEMSDTQYF
. TRBJ2-7 TRBD1 TRBV19 TGTGCCAGTAGTATGGGCGGGACAGGGGGCTACGAGCAGTACTTC CASSMGGTGGYEQYF
. TRBJ1-6 . TRBV28 TGTGCCTCAACGACCCTTTATGCGGGACCCCTCCACTTT CASTTLYAGPLHF
. TRBJ1-6 TRBD1 TRBV19 TGTGCCAGTAGTATACGGGACAGAGTCTCACCCCTCCACTTT CASSIRDRVSPLHF
. TRBJ2-2 TRBD1 TRBV7-6 TGTGCCAGCAGCTCCCAGGGGGCGAAGGCCGGGGAGCTGTTTTTT CASSSQGAKAGELFF
. TRBJ1-5 TRBD1 TRBV19 TGTGCCAGTACCCAGACAGGGGATAGCAATCAGCCCCAGCATTTT CASTQTGDSNQPQHF
. TRBJ1-3 . TRBV6-5 TGTGCCAGCAGTTACCGAGGAGGCGTCTCTGGAAACACCATATATTTT CASSYRGGVSGNTIYF
. TRBJ1-2 . TRBV6-6 TGTGCCAGCAGTCCCGGGACGCTCTATGGCTACACCTTC CASSPGTLYGYTF
. TRBJ2-1 TRBD1 TRBV2 TGTGCCAGCACCCGACAGGGGTACAATGAGCAGTTCTTC CASTRQGYNEQFF
. TRBJ1-1 . TRBV29-1 TGCAGCGCCAGGACCGAAATGAACACTGAAGCTTTCTTT CSARTEMNTEAFF
. TRBJ1-1 . TRBV30 TGTGCCTGGGAAGGGGGACGCACTGAAGCTTTCTTT CAWEGGRTEAFF
. TRBJ2-5 TRBD2 TRBV14 TGTGCCAGCAGTCGGACTAGCGGGAACCAAGAGACCCAGTACTTC CASSRTSGNQETQYF
. TRBJ1-2 . TRBV18 TGTGCCAGCTCTTTGGAGGGTTATGGCTACACCTTC CASSLEGYGYTF
once TRBJ2-7 TRBD1 TRBV5-4 TGTGCCAGCAGCTCAGGACAGGGGGCCTACGAGCAGTACTTC CASSSGQGAYEQYF